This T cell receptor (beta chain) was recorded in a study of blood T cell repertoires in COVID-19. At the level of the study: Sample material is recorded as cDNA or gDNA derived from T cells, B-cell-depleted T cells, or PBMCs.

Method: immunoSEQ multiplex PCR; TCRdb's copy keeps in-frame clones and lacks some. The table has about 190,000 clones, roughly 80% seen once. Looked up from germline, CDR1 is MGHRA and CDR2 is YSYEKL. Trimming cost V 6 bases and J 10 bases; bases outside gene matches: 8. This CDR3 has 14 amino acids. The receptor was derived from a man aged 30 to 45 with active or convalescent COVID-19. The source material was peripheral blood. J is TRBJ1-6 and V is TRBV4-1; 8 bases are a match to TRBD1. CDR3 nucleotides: TGCGCCAGCAGACCGGACAGGGACTACTCACCCCTCCACTTT. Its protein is CASRPDRDYSPLHF.